The 27 T cell receptor beta chains below all came from one sample that was sequenced in a study of T cells in Graves' hyperthyroidism and ophthalmopathy. TCR beta CDR3 regions were amplified from RNA. First-round RT-PCR with HTBI primers amplified the TCR CDR3 region. TCRdb reprocessed the multiplex PCR reads with MiXCR, giving one entry per CDR3 protein. The sample holds 150,000 or so distinct CDR3 sequences; around 20% are singletons and the top ten take 67%. Sequenced material: blood. These receptor sequences come from a woman aged 50 to 60 with Graves' hyperthyroidism that later progressed to Graves' ophthalmopathy.

A note on this clonotype: A much more abundant neighbour one base away suggests this may be a read error. The conserved phenylalanine or tryptophan normally closing the CDR3 is absent here, so this likely arose from a read error. V usage is TRBV6-2 or TRBV6-3 and J usage is TRBJ2-7; 9 bases agree with TRBD2. CDR3 length: 14 amino acids. Trimming removed 6 bases from V and 1 base from J; junction bases left unmatched: 4. Germline assignment: CDR1 MNHEY and CDR2 SVGEGT. The CDR3 is CASRLTSGSYEQYL. CDR3 in DNA: TGTGCCAGCAGGTTGACTAGCGGATCCTACGAGCAGTACTTA.

V is TRBV15 and J is TRBJ2-3, with a tentative D call TRBD1 (5 bases). The CDR3 consists of 14 residues. Germline loops: CDR1 LNHNV, CDR2 YYDKDF (reference sequence). V lost 3 bases and J 6 bases, leaving 13 bases between the germline ends. In DNA, the CDR3 is TGTGCCACCAGCAGGGTAACAGGCGTGGATACGCAGTATTTT. Amino acid sequence: CATSRVTGVDTQYF.

J is TRBJ2-3 and V is TRBV7-2, with TRBD1 matching over 10 bases. The CDR3 consists of 16 residues. Germline loops: CDR1 SGHTA, CDR2 FQGNSA. V shed 3 bases and J 5 bases; nucleotides not matched to a gene: 8. The CDR3 DNA sequence: TGTGCCAGCAGCTTGGGACAGGGGCGTCTTGGAGATACGCAGTATTTT. It yields the protein CASSLGQGRLGDTQYF. The variable domain in full, completed from reference TRBV7-2 and TRBJ2-3, reads GAGVSQSPSNKVTEKGKDVELRCDPISGHTALYWYRQSLGQGLEFLIYFQGNSAPDKSGLPSDRFSAERTGGSVSTLTIQRTQQEDSAVYLCASSLGQGRLGDTQYFGPGTRLTVL.

This clonotype was counted ten times or more. The J gene is TRBJ2-2, the V gene TRBV10-3; TRBD1 matches at 7 bases. This CDR3 spans 16 amino acids. V was clipped by 8 bases and J by 0 bases; unmatched bases: 9. Germline V gives CDR1 ENHRY, CDR2 SYGVKD. This chain's CDR3 is CAISRRTGSNTGELFF. The CDR3 bases are TGTGCCATCTCTAGGAGGACAGGATCGAACACCGGGGAGCTGTTTTTT.

This clonotype occurred once. The CDR3: CASSLTGSGETQYF. CDR3 nucleotide sequence: TGTGCCAGCAGCTTAACCGGCTCGGGGGAGACCCAGTACTTC. The J gene is TRBJ2-5, the V gene TRBV28; a weak D match, TRBD2 (5 bases). The V gene lost 6 bases and the J gene lost 5 bases, with 16 bases spanning the gap. This CDR3 spans 14 amino acids. CDR1 and CDR2 from the germline V gene are MDHEN and SYDVKM.

The CDR3 bases are TGTGCCAGCTCAGGAGCACCGCCCCCTCTATCACGAGAGACCCAGTACTTC. It specifies CASSGAPPPLSRETQYF. The chain carries TRBV18 and TRBJ2-5, with unresolved D. Trimming took off 5 bases at V and 4 bases at J, with 23 bases between the two ends. The CDR3 is made up of 17 amino acids. The V gene's germline CDR1 is KGHSH and CDR2 LQKENI.

V usage is TRBV4-1 and J usage is TRBJ2-7, with 9 bases lining up with TRBD1. Looked up from germline, CDR1 is MGHRA and CDR2 is YSYEKL. The CDR3 is made up of 17 amino acids. Trimming took 3 bases from V and 4 from J; bases not matched to a gene: 13. CDR3 nucleotides: TGCGCCAGCAGCCACCCAACAGGGGGCGCCCCCTCGTACGAGCAGTACTTC. As protein: CASSHPTGGAPSYEQYF.

The table lists this clonotype with a few counts. The V gene is TRBV2, the J gene TRBJ2-4; D gene unclear. The CDR3 length is 15 residues. Trimming shortened V by 3 bases and J by 1 base, and 10 bases separated the two germline ends. The V gene's germline CDR1 is SNHLY and CDR2 FYNNEI. The DNA of the CDR3 is TGTGCCAGCAGTGAGGGCCTTCGGGCCAAAAACATTCAGTACTTC. It yields the protein CASSEGLRAKNIQYF.

The rearrangement joins TRBV10-2 to TRBJ2-7, with 9 bases aligning to TRBD1. The germline gives CDR1 WSHSY, CDR2 SAAADI. The length of the CDR3 is 15 residues. J was trimmed by 6 bases and V by 7 bases; bases with no gene match: 13. The CDR3 is CASTRSQGAMGEQYF. The CDR3 DNA follows: TGCGCCAGCACCAGATCACAGGGGGCGATGGGCGAGCAGTACTTC.

This clonotype occurred many times. The genes are TRBV3-1 and TRBJ1-2, with TRBD1 matching 10 bases. Germline CDR1 and CDR2: LGHDT and YNNKEL (reference sequence). Trimming took 0 bases from V and 6 from J; bases not matched to a gene: 7. CDR3 size: 16 residues. CDR3 coding DNA: TGTGCCAGCAGCCAAGATCTCCGGGACAGGGGTGATGGCTACACCTTC. Its translation: CASSQDLRDRGDGYTF. Looking up the rest from reference TRBV3-1 and TRBJ1-2 gives the full variable domain: DTAVSQTPKYLVTQMGNDKSIKCEQNLGHDTMYWYKQDSKKFLKIMFSYNNKELIINETVPNRFSPKSPDKAHLNLHINSLELGDSAVYFCASSQDLRDRGDGYTFGSGTRLTVV.

This clonotype was recorded only once. The J gene is TRBJ2-3, the V gene TRBV7-9; 7 bases map to TRBD1. Germline trimming cut 5 bases from V and 1 base from J; bases unmatched to any gene: 9. Germline assignment: CDR1 SEHNR and CDR2 FQNEAQ (reference sequence). The CDR3 has 16 residues. The DNA for the CDR3 is TGTGCCAGCAGCCAGCGAGTCGGACAGGGCACAGATACGCAGTATTTT. Encoded protein: CASSQRVGQGTDTQYF.

This clonotype was recorded at least ten times. V gene TRBV20-1 combines with J gene TRBJ2-7, with 11 bases matching TRBD1. The CDR3 covers 14 residues. Germline CDR1 and CDR2: DFQATT and SNEGSKA (reference sequence). V gave up 3 bases and J gave up 3 bases; unmatched junction bases: 4. CDR3 sequence (DNA): TGCAGTGCTAGCGTGGACAGGGGGCACTACGAGCAGTACTTC. It translates to CSASVDRGHYEQYF.

At least ten counts were recorded for this clonotype. Germline and junction disagree at one end, which may indicate a read error. The rearrangement joins TRBV28 to TRBJ1-1, with 8 bases lining up with TRBD1. The length of the CDR3 is 14 residues. Germline CDR1 and CDR2: MDHEN and SYDVKM. Written as DNA, the CDR3 is TGTGCCGGCAGCTCGACAGGGGACTCGAGAAAAGCTTTCTTT. Protein product: CAGSSTGDSRKAFF.

As to this clonotype: A read error may explain this, as a much larger clone is one base away. This rearrangement joins TRBV28 to TRBJ2-2; TRBD1 matches at 7 bases. Trimming cost V 8 bases and J 5 bases; bases outside gene matches: 11. CDR3 size: 15 residues. In germline, CDR1 is MDHEN, CDR2 SYDVKM. The DNA of the CDR3 is TGTGCCAGCTGCCTAGACAGGGTTGGAACCGGGGAGCTGTTTTTT. This translates into CASCLDRVGTGELFF.

This clonotype was seen a handful of times. V is TRBV12-3 or TRBV12-4 and J is TRBJ2-1; tentative D call: TRBD2 (6 bases). This CDR3 has 17 amino acids. Trimming stripped 6 bases from V and 5 bases from J, with 23 bases between. The CDR3 bases are TGTGCCAGCAGCCCCTTAGATGGGCGGGACCGCCACAATGAGCAGTTCTTC. Translated: CASSPLDGRDRHNEQFF.

CDR3: CASSYSRNTEAFF. The DNA for the CDR3 is TGTGCCAGCAGTTACTCGAGGAACACTGAAGCTTTCTTT. J is TRBJ1-1 and V is TRBV6-6; no clear D. This CDR3 has 13 amino acids. Trimming left V 0 bases short and J 1 base short, with 3 bases between. Per germline, CDR1 MNHNY and CDR2 SVGAGI (reference sequence).

This clonotype was seen ten or more times. The J gene is TRBJ1-1, the V gene TRBV7-9; 7 bases fit TRBD1. V lost 5 bases, J lost 8 bases, and 2 bases stayed unmatched. Looked up from germline, CDR1 is SEHNR and CDR2 is FQNEAQ (reference sequence). The CDR3 sequence is 11 residues long. CDR3 DNA sequence: TGTGCCAGCAGCCGGACAGGAGAAGCTTTCTTT. This encodes CASSRTGEAFF.

This clonotype was observed a single time. The chain links TRBV10-2 to TRBJ2-2; a weak D match, TRBD2 (5 bases). V shed 8 bases and J shed 4 bases, with 14 bases lying between them. Germline lookup yields CDR1 WSHSY and CDR2 SAAADI. The CDR3 spans 14 residues. Here the CDR3 reads CASRPGEFTGELFF. CDR3 nucleotides: TGCGCCAGCCGTCCCGGGGAGTTCACCGGGGAGCTGTTTTTT.

This clonotype occurred once. CDR3: CASNFWNAGTSGSDEQYF. As DNA, the CDR3 is TGTGCCAGCAACTTTTGGAATGCCGGGACTAGCGGGAGCGACGAGCAGTACTTC. The gene calls are TRBV28 and TRBJ2-7; 14 positions match TRBD2. The CDR3 contains 18 residues. The V gene end was trimmed by 7 bases and the J gene end by 5 bases; junction bases not matched to a gene: 16. The germline V gene has CDR1 MDHEN and CDR2 SYDVKM.

This clonotype was seen many times. The V call is TRBV11-2, the J call TRBJ2-3; TRBD2 matches 14 bases. There are 16 residues in the CDR3. The germline V gene encodes CDR1 SGHAT and CDR2 FQNNGV. J gave up 5 bases and V 5 bases, and 6 bases lay outside the gene matches. CDR3 nucleotide sequence: TGTGCCAGCAGCGAGTACGGGACTAGCGGGAGAGATACGCAGTATTTT. Encoded protein: CASSEYGTSGRDTQYF.

This clonotype appeared a few times. The chain links TRBV28 to TRBJ2-3; 9 nucleotides agree with TRBD1. The V segment lost 7 bases and the J segment 2 bases; nucleotides outside the gene matches: 13. The CDR3 spans 17 residues. Germline V lookup: CDR1 MDHEN, CDR2 SYDVKM. Written as DNA, the CDR3 is TGTGCCAGCAATCTACCCACCGGGACAGGGATCACAGATACGCAGTATTTT. Amino acid sequence: CASNLPTGTGITDTQYF.

In its sample, this clonotype was seen many times. The rearrangement uses TRBV28 and TRBJ2-7, with D possibly TRBD1 on 6 matching bases. Trimming pared 6 bases from V and 0 bases from J, leaving 12 bases between. This CDR3 is built from 14 residues. Germline loops: CDR1 MDHEN, CDR2 SYDVKM. The DNA of the CDR3 is TGTGCCAGCAGCTTAGGGGGAGTCTCCTACGAGCAGTACTTC. Its translation is CASSLGGVSYEQYF.

This clonotype was seen repeatedly, ten times or more. V and J are TRBV2 and TRBJ2-2; D is unclear. CDR3 length: 12 residues. Trimming shortened V by 6 bases and J by 7 bases, and 9 bases separated the two germline ends. The germline V gene encodes CDR1 SNHLY and CDR2 FYNNEI. In nucleotides, the CDR3 is TGTGCCAGCAGACCGGACGTCGGGGAGCTGTTTTTT. Translation: CASRPDVGELFF.

The V gene is TRBV19, the J gene TRBJ1-1; TRBD1 is a possible D gene (5 bases). V lost 5 bases, J lost 0 bases, and 16 bases lay in between. This CDR3 comprises 16 residues. Germline V lookup: CDR1 LNHDA, CDR2 SQIVND (reference sequence). The CDR3 here is CASSVLGTRMNTEAFF. DNA for the CDR3: TGTGCCAGTAGTGTCCTAGGGACTAGGATGAACACTGAAGCTTTCTTT.

There are a few counts of this clonotype. This rearrangement joins TRBV6-1 to TRBJ1-5; D gene uncertain. This CDR3 contains 14 residues. Germline V gene lookup returns CDR1 MNHNS and CDR2 SASEGT. The ends were cut back, 6 bases at V and 1 base at J, with 10 bases in the middle. This chain's CDR3 is CASSDPGSNQPQHF. CDR3 DNA: TGTGCCAGCAGCGATCCTGGGAGCAATCAGCCCCAGCATTTT.

Ten or more counts support this clonotype. The genes are TRBV30 and TRBJ1-4, with D perhaps matching TRBD1 (5 bases). Germline loops: CDR1 GTSNPN, CDR2 SVGIG (reference sequence). This CDR3 is 14 amino acids long. Trimming removed 0 bases from V and 8 bases from J, with 13 bases in between. The CDR3 coding sequence is TGTGCCTGGAGTGTTGGGACCTTGGGAGAAAAACTGTTTTTT. As protein: CAWSVGTLGEKLFF. Full variable domain (remainder filled in from reference TRBV30 and TRBJ1-4): SQTIHQWPATLVQPVGSPLSLECTVEGTSNPNLYWYRQAAGRGLQLLFYSVGIGQISSEVPQNLSASRPQDRQFILSSKKLLLSDSGFYLCAWSVGTLGEKLFFGSGTQLSVL.

The chain couples TRBV6-9 to TRBJ2-7; D is undetermined. With 3 bases removed from V and 2 bases from J, the gap between germline ends came to 11 bases. This CDR3 comprises 14 residues. The germline V gene encodes CDR1 MNHGY and CDR2 SVAAGI. Here the CDR3 reads CASSYIGSTYEQYF. CDR3 DNA: TGTGCCAGCAGTTACATCGGTTCTACCTACGAGCAGTACTTC.